These 6 T cell receptor beta chains originate from one sample sequenced in a study of beta chain features in type 1 diabetes. Findings and caveats of the study: For Type 1 diabetes patients, all four CD4+ subsets carried TCRB CDR3s that were moderately but significantly shorter.

The investigators reverse transcribed all of the isolated RNA, so they sequenced expressed TCRB transcripts. Profiled with immunoSEQ multiplex PCR; TCRdb holds only in-frame clones, not every one. The sample gives 250,000 to 300,000 clones, approximately 25% of which show up once; 0.012% is in the top ten. What these receptors recognize is not known. Sequenced sample: naive CD4+ T cells from blood. Receptor source: a woman in her 30s with type 1 diabetes.

The chain recombines TRBV15 with TRBJ2-7; 8 bases line up with TRBD1. V shed 3 bases, J shed 3 bases, and the junction held 1 base outside the gene matches. Germline CDR1 reads LNHNV; CDR2 reads YYDKDF (reference sequence). The CDR3 is 13 amino acids. CDR3 residues: CATSSDRGYEQYF. The CDR3 coding sequence is TGTGCCACCAGCAGCGACAGGGGCTACGAGCAGTACTTC.

The chain uses TRBV5-4 and TRBJ1-4, with 9 positions matching TRBD1. V shed 4 bases and J 8 bases; nucleotides not matched to a gene: 6. Germline CDR1 SGHNT, CDR2 YYREEE (reference sequence). The CDR3 covers 14 residues. The CDR3 protein is CASSPTGGGEKLFF. The CDR3, as DNA: TGTGCCAGCAGCCCGACAGGGGGGGGAGAAAAACTGTTTTTT.

The chain couples TRBV30 to TRBJ2-7; 9 bases agree with TRBD2. After removal of 4 bases from V and 4 bases from J, the junction contained 17 bases not matched to a gene. Germline values: CDR1 GTSNPN, CDR2 SVGIG (reference sequence). The CDR3 loop spans 17 amino acids. The DNA of the CDR3 is TGTGCCTGGAAAGTTGGCCTAGCGGGAACCGTTGAATACGAGCAGTACTTC. It codes for CAWKVGLAGTVEYEQYF.

The chain links TRBV4-2 to TRBJ2-1; TRBD2 might be the D (6 bases). Germline values: CDR1 LGHNA, CDR2 YNFKEQ. The V end lost 4 bases, the J end lost 13 bases, and 17 bases lay between the germline ends. The CDR3 is made up of 13 amino acids. CDR3 region: CASSPAATSSQFF. In DNA, the CDR3 is TGTGCCAGCAGCCCCGCCGCAACTAGCAGTCAGTTCTTC.

The V gene is TRBV5-1, the J gene TRBJ1-4; TRBD1 is a possible D gene (6 bases). Trimming left V 5 bases short and J 6 bases short, with 8 bases between. CDR3 length: 12 amino acids. The germline V gene encodes CDR1 SGHRS and CDR2 YFSETQ. The CDR3 nucleotides are TGCGCCAGCAGGCGACAGGATGAAAAACTGTTTTTT. Amino acids: CASRRQDEKLFF.

The V and J genes are TRBV13 and TRBJ2-3; TRBD2 matches 7 bases. The J segment lost 4 bases and the V segment lost 0 bases, leaving 4 bases of the junction unmatched. The CDR3 is 15 residues long. The germline V gene encodes CDR1 PRHDT and CDR2 FYEKMQ (reference sequence). The CDR3 DNA follows: TGTGCCAGCAGCTTAGGCGGGGGGTTGGCAGATACGCAGTATTTT. Translating gives CASSLGGGLADTQYF.